The 27 T cell receptor beta chains given below trace back to one sample, sequenced in a study of CD8+ T cells in alopecia areata. RNA extraction and reverse transcription yielded cDNA as sequencing template. This table comes from immunoSEQ multiplex PCR, and its TCRdb copy is limited to in-frame clones, with some not included. Of around 60,000 clones listed, roughly 50% were seen once; the top ten hold approximately 20%. The sample's treatment: oral pan-JAK inhibitor, 5-10 mg twice daily. Here the sequenced sample was CD8+ T cells sorted from blood, taken at roughly week 36, from a patient treated with tofacitinib. These receptors all come from a human donor with alopecia areata.

The J gene is TRBJ2-5, the V gene TRBV7-9; D gene unclear. The V end was cut by 7 bases, the J end by 10 bases, with 16 bases between. The CDR3 is 12 residues long. CDR1 is SEHNR, CDR2 FQNEAQ, per germline (reference sequence). DNA of the CDR3: TGTGCCAGCACCACACTACAATTCGGCCAGTACTTC. Protein: CASTTLQFGQYF. Looking up the rest from reference TRBV7-9 and TRBJ2-5 gives the full variable domain: DTGVSQNPRHKITKRGQNVTFRCDPISEHNRLYWYRQTLGQGPEFLTYFQNEAQLEKSRLLSDRFSAERPKGSFSTLEIQRTEQGDSAMYLCASTTLQFGQYFGPGTRLLVL.

The chain employs TRBV29-1 and TRBJ2-1; tentative D call: TRBD2 (6 bases). The CDR3 length is 14 residues. CDR1 SQVTM and CDR2 ANQGSEA come from the germline V gene. V was clipped by 3 bases and J by 0 bases, with 9 bases between them. Written as DNA, the CDR3 is TGCAGCGTTGAGGGGAGGCGCTCCTACAATGAGCAGTTCTTC. This sequence encodes CSVEGRRSYNEQFF.

This chain joins TRBV5-1 and TRBJ2-7; D perhaps matches TRBD1 (6 bases). The CDR3 has 14 amino acids. With 2 bases removed from V and 1 base from J, the gap between germline ends came to 10 bases. Germline V CDR1 and CDR2: SGHRS, YFSETQ. Written as DNA, the CDR3 is TGCGCCAGCAGCTTCCGGCAGGGGTCCTACGAGCAGTACTTC. Residues: CASSFRQGSYEQYF.

In this sample, this clone turned up a few times. This sequence joins TRBV9 and TRBJ2-3; 7 bases map to TRBD1. The CDR3 has 15 residues. In germline, CDR1 is SGDLS, CDR2 YYNGEE. V lost 3 bases and J lost 2; bases outside the gene matches: 6. Here the CDR3 DNA reads TGTGCCAGCAGCGACCCGGGACAGAACACAGATACGCAGTATTTT. Amino acid sequence: CASSDPGQNTDTQYF. Drawing the rest from reference TRBV9 and TRBJ2-3, the complete variable domain is DSGVTQTPKHLITATGQRVTLRCSPRSGDLSVYWYQQSLDQGLQFLIQYYNGEERAKGNILERFSAQQFPDLHSELNLSSLELGDSALYFCASSDPGQNTDTQYFGPGTRLTVL.

The rearrangement joins TRBV29-1 to TRBJ2-1; the D is unclear. The CDR3 has 11 amino acids. V lost 0 bases to trimming and J lost 10 bases, with 7 bases between them. Germline CDR1 SQVTM, CDR2 ANQGSEA. CDR3 region: CSVEDSGEQFF. CDR3 nucleotide sequence: TGCAGCGTTGAAGATTCGGGCGAGCAGTTCTTC.

The chain carries TRBV30 and TRBJ2-1, with D tentatively TRBD1 or TRBD2 (5 bases each). Trimming removed 8 bases from V and 4 bases from J, with 15 bases in between. Germline loops: CDR1 GTSNPN, CDR2 SVGIG (reference sequence). The length of the CDR3 is 13 residues. CDR3 bases: TGTGCCATTCCGGGACCCGCATACAATGAGCAGTTCTTC. Protein sequence: CAIPGPAYNEQFF.

J is TRBJ2-6 and V is TRBV14, with 9 positions matching TRBD2. Trimming cost V 0 bases and J 0 bases; bases outside gene matches: 9. The CDR3 covers 20 residues. Germline V gene lookup returns CDR1 SGHDN and CDR2 FVKESK. CDR3 DNA sequence: TGTGCCAGCAGCCAAGATAGGCGGGAGGGAACCCACTCTGGGGCCAACGTCCTGACTTTC. This sequence encodes CASSQDRREGTHSGANVLTF.

J is TRBJ2-1 and V is TRBV14; tentatively, D is TRBD1 (6 bases). CDR1 and CDR2 from the germline V gene are SGHDN and FVKESK. The V end lost 1 base, the J end lost 0 bases, and 10 bases lay between the germline ends. There are 16 residues in the CDR3. The chain's CDR3 is CASSQVGGSSYNEQFF. The CDR3 DNA sequence: TGTGCCAGCAGCCAAGTAGGGGGATCCTCCTACAATGAGCAGTTCTTC.

Only a few counts were recorded for this clone. The gene calls are TRBV25-1 and TRBJ2-1; perhaps TRBD1 as D (5 bases). Between the trimmed V and J ends, which lost 4 bases and 9 bases, there was a span of 7 bases. Germline V gives CDR1 MGHDK, CDR2 SYGVNS. The CDR3 consists of 11 residues. The CDR3 here is CASSVDSEQFF. The CDR3 nucleotides are TGTGCCAGCAGTGTCGACAGTGAGCAGTTCTTC.

V gene TRBV5-6 combines with J gene TRBJ2-1; D unresolved. Per germline, CDR1 SGHDT and CDR2 YYEEEE. Trimming pared 2 bases from V and 4 bases from J, leaving 7 bases between. The CDR3 runs to 13 residues. The CDR3 here is CASSFGRYNEQFF. The CDR3 nucleotides are TGTGCCAGCAGCTTCGGCAGATACAATGAGCAGTTCTTC.

V gene TRBV7-2 combines with J gene TRBJ1-1, with a possible D match to TRBD1 (5 bases). The CDR3 spans 14 residues. Looked up from germline, CDR1 is SGHTA and CDR2 is FQGNSA. Between the trimmed V and J ends, which lost 3 bases and 1 base, there was a span of 9 bases. The chain's CDR3 is CASSFKGPNTEAFF. The CDR3 nucleotides are TGTGCCAGCAGCTTTAAGGGACCGAACACTGAAGCTTTCTTT.

In its sample, this clone was seen a few times. V is TRBV4-1 and J is TRBJ2-1; 14 bases fit TRBD2. CDR3 length: 16 amino acids. V was pared by 5 bases and J by 6 bases, with 6 bases of the junction left unmatched. In germline, CDR1 is MGHRA, CDR2 YSYEKL. In DNA form, the CDR3 reads TGCGCCAGCAGCTCCCCGACTAGCGGGAGGGTCAATGAGCAGTTCTTC. Translation gives CASSSPTSGRVNEQFF.

The sample holds a few counts of this clone. V is TRBV6-6 and J is TRBJ2-5, with a weak D call TRBD2 (5 bases). Trimming removed 0 bases at V and 0 bases at J, with 8 bases between. The CDR3 has 15 amino acids. Germline CDR1 reads MNHNY; CDR2 reads SVGAGI (reference sequence). The CDR3: CASSYSRGYQETQYF. The CDR3 nucleotides are TGTGCCAGCAGTTACTCTCGGGGATACCAAGAGACCCAGTACTTC.

The table lists this clone with a few counts. The chain joins TRBV29-1 to TRBJ2-2; D might be TRBD2 (6 bases). Deletions cut 4 bases from V and 7 bases from J, with 10 bases between. Germline V lookup: CDR1 SQVTM, CDR2 ANQGSEA. The CDR3 is made up of 12 amino acids. The CDR3 sequence: CSVGAEGGELFF. DNA of the CDR3: TGCAGCGTTGGGGCGGAGGGCGGGGAGCTGTTTTTT.

By share, this clone ranks as medium-sized. This chain connects TRBV29-1 to TRBJ2-5; D is possibly TRBD2 (6 bases). V lost 2 bases to trimming and J lost 7 bases, with 20 bases between them. The CDR3 runs to 15 residues. Per the germline V gene, CDR1 is SQVTM and CDR2 is ANQGSEA. CDR3 nucleotide sequence: TGCAGCGTTGAAAGGCCCCGGGCAGGGCGGGGGACCCAGTACTTC. It codes for CSVERPRAGRGTQYF.

This clone was recorded a few times. The rearrangement joins TRBV25-1 to TRBJ2-1; D is undetermined. Trimming left V 5 bases short and J 6 bases short, with 8 bases between. From germline, CDR1 is MGHDK and CDR2 SYGVNS. The CDR3 consists of 12 residues. The CDR3 nucleotides read TGTGCCAGCAGTAAATTCGCCAATGAGCAGTTCTTC. Translation gives CASSKFANEQFF.

This clone was counted only a few times. The gene calls are TRBV15 and TRBJ1-2; D is undetermined. Germline loops: CDR1 LNHNV, CDR2 YYDKDF (reference sequence). V lost 4 bases, J lost 7 bases, and 19 bases lay in between. The CDR3 covers 15 residues. The CDR3 DNA follows: TGTGCCACCAGCAACCATAGGACGGGAGGTGGTGGCTACACCTTC. It is translated as CATSNHRTGGGGYTF.

The V gene is TRBV11-2, the J gene TRBJ2-7; D could derive from TRBD1 or TRBD2 (5 bases each). Germline V gives CDR1 SGHAT, CDR2 FQNNGV. V was cut by 6 bases and J by 0 bases, with 9 bases left in between. The CDR3 runs 13 residues. CDR3 DNA: TGTGCCAGCAGTTGGGGGAACTCCTACGAGCAGTACTTC. Translated: CASSWGNSYEQYF. Complete variable domain (other parts from reference TRBV11-2 and TRBJ2-7): EAGVAQSPRYKIIEKRQSVAFWCNPISGHATLYWYQQILGQGPKLLIQFQNNGVVDDSQLPKDRFSAERLKGVDSTLKIQPAKLEDSAVYLCASSWGNSYEQYFGPGTRLTVT.

The chain employs TRBV5-1 and TRBJ2-6; D is ambiguous. Looked up from germline, CDR1 is SGHRS and CDR2 is YFSETQ. This CDR3 is 17 amino acids long. V was shortened by 0 bases and J by 0 bases, with 10 bases between the two germline ends. In nucleotides, the CDR3 is TGCGCCAGCAGCTTGGAAGTTCTTAGCTCTGGGGCCAACGTCCTGACTTTC. It codes for CASSLEVLSSGANVLTF.

This clone showed up just a few times. CDR3 residues: CSVEWGQGAVKETQYF. As DNA, the CDR3 is TGCAGCGTTGAATGGGGGCAGGGGGCGGTCAAAGAGACCCAGTACTTC. The rearrangement uses TRBV29-1 and TRBJ2-5; 8 nucleotides line up with TRBD1. With V trimmed by 2 bases and J by 3 bases, 11 bases remained unmatched. Germline V gives CDR1 SQVTM, CDR2 ANQGSEA. This CDR3 comprises 16 residues.

This clone was seen a few times. The V call is TRBV5-1, the J call TRBJ2-1; weak D call: TRBD2 (6 bases). The CDR3 spans 14 residues. Germline CDR1 SGHRS, CDR2 YFSETQ. The V end lost 0 bases, the J end lost 8 bases, and 12 bases lay between the germline ends. CDR3 bases: TGCGCCAGCAGCTTGGTGGTAGCGGCTGATGAGCAGTTCTTC. Translated, it gives CASSLVVAADEQFF.

This chain uses TRBV7-9 with TRBJ1-2; no definite D call. V was shortened by 3 bases and J by 8 bases, with 10 bases between the two germline ends. The CDR3 length is 12 residues. The germline V gene encodes CDR1 SEHNR and CDR2 FQNEAQ (reference sequence). The CDR3 DNA follows: TGTGCCAGCAGCTTGGTGTACCCAGGCTACACCTTC. Translated, it gives CASSLVYPGYTF.

V is TRBV15 and J is TRBJ2-5; possibly TRBD2 for D (6 bases). V was trimmed by 5 bases and J by 5 bases, leaving 15 bases between them. Germline CDR1 and CDR2: LNHNV and YYDKDF (reference sequence). This CDR3 is 14 amino acids long. The CDR3 reads CATSGGELRETQYF. Here the CDR3 DNA reads TGTGCCACCAGCGGAGGGGAGCTGAGGGAGACCCAGTACTTC.

This clone occurred once. The chain employs TRBV30 and TRBJ2-2; TRBD2 agrees at 8 bases. CDR1 is GTSNPN and CDR2 is SVGIG in the germline V gene (reference sequence). This CDR3 spans 14 amino acids. V dropped 4 bases and J dropped 1; count of bases not matched to a gene: 2. CDR3 amino acids: CAWTLAENTGELFF. CDR3 nucleotide sequence: TGTGCCTGGACACTAGCGGAGAACACCGGGGAGCTGTTTTTT.

Concerning this clone: The junction differs from germline at one of its ends, possibly a read error. The genes are TRBV18 and TRBJ2-2; no clear D. CDR3 length equals 15 residues. The V gene's germline CDR1 is KGHSH and CDR2 LQKENI. The CDR3 coding sequence is TGTGCCAGCTCACCACAGGACCGTAACACCGGAGAGCTGTTTTTT. Protein product: CASSPQDRNTGELFF.

The genes are TRBV27 and TRBJ1-5, with no clear D. Deletions cut 0 bases from V and 1 base from J, with 1 base between. The CDR3 has 13 amino acids. Germline V gene lookup returns CDR1 MNHEY and CDR2 SMNVEV (reference sequence). CDR3 nucleotides: TGTGCCAGCAGTTTATCCAGCAATCAGCCCCAGCATTTT. Protein sequence: CASSLSSNQPQHF.

The rearrangement uses TRBV25-1 and TRBJ2-5; 13 bases agree with TRBD2. Germline V lookup: CDR1 MGHDK, CDR2 SYGVNS. J lost 4 bases, V lost 7 bases, and 6 bases had no gene match. This CDR3 contains 15 residues. The CDR3 DNA reads as TGTGCCAGCACCCGGACTAGCGGGAGTGGAGAGACCCAGTACTTC. It yields the protein CASTRTSGSGETQYF.